This TCR beta chain is drawn from a study of shared clonotypes between healthy human individuals. Using immunoSEQ multiplex PCR, the repertoire was profiled, and TCRdb retains in-frame clones only, with some absent. The data show 500,000 to 700,000 clones, around 96% seen once. Germline CDR1 MNHEY, CDR2 SVGAGI. The CDR3 is 16 amino acids. The ends lost 2 bases at V and 0 bases at J; junction bases unmatched: 3. CD45RO-negative, CCR7-positively selected cells formed the naive CD8 fraction, excluding terminally differentiated effector memory CD45RA+ cells. The chain combines TRBV6-5 with TRBJ1-4; 7 nucleotides match TRBD1. The receptor was derived from a woman aged 30 to 39 in good health. Sequencing input: naive CD8+ T cells sorted from blood. CDR3 residues: CASSYLQGATNEKLFF. The DNA for the CDR3 is TGTGCCAGCAGTTACCTGCAGGGGGCAACTAATGAAAAACTGTTTTTT.